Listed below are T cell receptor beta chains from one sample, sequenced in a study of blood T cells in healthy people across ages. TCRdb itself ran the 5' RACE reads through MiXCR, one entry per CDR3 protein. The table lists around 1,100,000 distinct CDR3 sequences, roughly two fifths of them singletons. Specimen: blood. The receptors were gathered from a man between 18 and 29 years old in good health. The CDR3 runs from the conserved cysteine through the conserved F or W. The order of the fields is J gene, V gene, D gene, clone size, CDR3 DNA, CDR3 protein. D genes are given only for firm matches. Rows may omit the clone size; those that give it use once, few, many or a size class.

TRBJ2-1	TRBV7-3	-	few	TGTGCCAGCAGCGCCGGCACCTCCTCCTACAATGAGCAGTTCTTC	CASSAGTSSYNEQFF
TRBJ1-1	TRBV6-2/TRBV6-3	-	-	TGTGCCAGCAGTGACTCGGTTCGGGCTGAAGCTTTCTTT	CASSDSVRAEAFF
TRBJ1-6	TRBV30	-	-	TGTGCCTGGACCCTGGGACTGAAAAATTCACCCCTCCACTTT	CAWTLGLKNSPLHF
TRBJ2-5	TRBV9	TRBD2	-	TGTGCCAGCAGCGTAGATTCCTCTACACTAGCGGGGGAGAGTGAGCAGTACTTC	CASSVDSSTLAGESEQYF
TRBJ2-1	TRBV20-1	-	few	TGCAGTGCTAGTGGGGACTGGTCTTACAATGAGCAGTTCTTC	CSASGDWSYNEQFF
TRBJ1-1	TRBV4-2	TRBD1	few	TGTGCCAGCAGCCAAGATCAGGACAGGGGAGCTGAAGCTTTCTTT	CASSQDQDRGAEAFF
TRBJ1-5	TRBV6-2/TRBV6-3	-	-	TGTGCCAGCAGATACGGGGGAGTAAATCAGCCCCAGCATTTT	CASRYGGVNQPQHF
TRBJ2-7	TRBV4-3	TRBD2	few	TGCGCCAGCAGCCAGGGACTAGCGGACAATGAGCAGTACTTC	CASSQGLADNEQYF
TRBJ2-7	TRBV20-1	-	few	TGCAGTGCTAGCGGGGTCTCCGAGCAGTACTTC	CSASGVSEQYF
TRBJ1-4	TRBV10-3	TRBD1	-	TGTGCCATCAGTGAGAGGGACAGGAGGGATGAAAAACTGTTTTTT	CAISERDRRDEKLFF
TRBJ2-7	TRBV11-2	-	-	TGTGCCAGCAGCTTAGAGGTTTCCTACGAGCAGTACTTC	CASSLEVSYEQYF
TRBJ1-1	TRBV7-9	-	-	TGTGCCAGCAGCCCCACTCGATCAGTGAACACTGAAGCTTTCTTT	CASSPTRSVNTEAFF
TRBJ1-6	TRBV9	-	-	TGTGCCAGCAGCGCAGGGACGGGAAAGAATTCACCCCTCCACTTT	CASSAGTGKNSPLHF
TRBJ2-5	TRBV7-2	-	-	TGTGCCAGCAGCTTACGCCTAGAGACCCAGTACTTC	CASSLRLETQYF
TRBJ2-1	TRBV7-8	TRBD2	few	TGTGCCAGCAGCTTAGGCTTCGGGCTAGCGGGGAGGGGTGAGCAGTTCTTC	CASSLGFGLAGRGEQFF
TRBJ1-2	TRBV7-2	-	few	TGTGCCAGCAGCTTAGACCGGACATTCCGTTATGGCTACACCTTC	CASSLDRTFRYGYTF
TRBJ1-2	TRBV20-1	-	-	TGCAGTGCCAGTAGAGGACAGAACTATGGCTACACCTTC	CSASRGQNYGYTF
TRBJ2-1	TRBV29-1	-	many	TGCAGCGGGGCCTTTCGGGGTAGGATAAATGAGCAGTTCTTC	CSGAFRGRINEQFF
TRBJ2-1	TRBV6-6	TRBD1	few	TGTGCCAGCAGTTACCTAAGGGGGCAGGGTGAGCAGTTCTTC	CASSYLRGQGEQFF
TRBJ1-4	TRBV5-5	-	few	TGTGCCAGCAGCCTGCCGGCACGGGAAAAACTGTTTTTT	CASSLPAREKLFF
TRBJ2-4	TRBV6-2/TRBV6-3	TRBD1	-	TGTGCCAGCAGTACCCCGGGACAGGGGGCAGCGAACATTCAGTACTTC	CASSTPGQGAANIQYF
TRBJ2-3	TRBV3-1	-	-	TGTGCCAGCAGCCACCTCTTTGGGGGCAGCACAGATACGCAGTATTTT	CASSHLFGGSTDTQYF
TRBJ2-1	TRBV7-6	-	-	TGTGCCAGCAGCTTAGAGGCAGGTGACCGCTACGAGCAGTTCTTC	CASSLEAGDRYEQFF
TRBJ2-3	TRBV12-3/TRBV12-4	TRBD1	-	TGTGCCAGCAGGCGCGTAGGGGGCGGAACAGATACGCAGTATTTT	CASRRVGGGTDTQYF
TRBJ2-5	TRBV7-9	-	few	TGTGCCAGCAGCTTTACAGTTGAAGAGACCCAGTACTTC	CASSFTVEETQYF
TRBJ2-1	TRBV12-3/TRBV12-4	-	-	TGTGCCAGCAGTGCCTGGGGCGGGTGTTCACAGTTCTTC	CASSAWGGCSQFF
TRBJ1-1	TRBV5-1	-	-	TGCGCCAGCAGCTTGGTGGGGTCCAGCACTGAAGCTTTCTTT	CASSLVGSSTEAFF
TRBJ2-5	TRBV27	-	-	TGTGCCAGCAGTGTACTGACGGCTGGGGAGACCCAGTACTTC	CASSVLTAGETQYF
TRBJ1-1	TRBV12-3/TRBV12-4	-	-	TGTGCCAGCAGTTTAGGGGGGATGGGCACTGAAGCTTTCTTT	CASSLGGMGTEAFF
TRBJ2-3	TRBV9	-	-	TGTGCCAGCAGCGCTAAGACGGCCTTGGGGTCGGATACGCAGTATTTT	CASSAKTALGSDTQYF
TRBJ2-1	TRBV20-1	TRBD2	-	TGCAGTGCTCAGGGAAGGGAGGGGAATGAGCAGTTCTTC	CSAQGREGNEQFF
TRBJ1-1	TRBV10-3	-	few	TGTGCCATCAGTGAGTCGAACACCGTGGAGATGAACACTGAAGCTTTCTTT	CAISESNTVEMNTEAFF
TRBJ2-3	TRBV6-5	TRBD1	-	TGTGCCAGCAGTTACGCGGGACAGGGTTTAATTCGAACAGATACGCAGTATTTT	CASSYAGQGLIRTDTQYF
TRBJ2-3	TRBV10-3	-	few	TGTGCCATCAGTGAGGCTAGAGGTGGTGATACGCAGTATTTT	CAISEARGGDTQYF
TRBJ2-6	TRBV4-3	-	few	TGCGCCAGCAGCCATGACTACGCATCTGGGGCCAACGTCCTGACTTTC	CASSHDYASGANVLTF
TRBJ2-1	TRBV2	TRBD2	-	TGTGCCAGCAGTGCGCCCGGCGGGAGCTCCTACAATGAGCAGTTCTTC	CASSAPGGSSYNEQFF
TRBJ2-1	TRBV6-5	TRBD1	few	TGTGCCAGCAGTTTAGACAGGGCCCGGAAGTTCTTC	CASSLDRARKFF
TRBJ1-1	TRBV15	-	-	TGTGCCACCAGCAGAGGACAGCCGGAAGCTTTCTTT	CATSRGQPEAFF
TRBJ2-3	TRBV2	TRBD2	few	TGTGCCAGCAGGACGGATCTAGCGGGGGGGTCAGATACGCAGTATTTT	CASRTDLAGGSDTQYF
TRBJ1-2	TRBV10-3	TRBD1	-	TGTGCCATCAGTGAGAGGGGAGGGACAGGGCCCGGTGGCTACACCTTC	CAISERGGTGPGGYTF
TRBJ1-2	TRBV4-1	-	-	TGCGCCAGCAGCCATTGGCAGTCTAACTATGGCTACACCTTC	CASSHWQSNYGYTF
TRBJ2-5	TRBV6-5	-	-	TGTGCCAGCAGTTGGAGTCAGGGGACCCAAGAGACCCAGTACTTC	CASSWSQGTQETQYF
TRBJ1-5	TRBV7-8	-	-	TGTGCCAGCAGCTTAGATCGGGCTCGGAGCAATCAGCCCCAGCATTTT	CASSLDRARSNQPQHF
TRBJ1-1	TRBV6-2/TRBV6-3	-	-	TGTGCCAGCAGGAGGGAGGGCATGAACACTGAAGCTTTCTTT	CASRREGMNTEAFF
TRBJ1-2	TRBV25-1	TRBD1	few	TGTGCCAGCAGTGAAAGCCAGGGGGCGAGTGGCTACACCTTC	CASSESQGASGYTF
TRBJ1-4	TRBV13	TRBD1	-	TGTGCCAGCAGCCTTAACAGGGGGGACTATAATGAAAAACTGTTTTTT	CASSLNRGDYNEKLFF
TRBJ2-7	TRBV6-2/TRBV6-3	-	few	TGTGCCAGCAGTTACTCGGGGCACAGGGACTACGAGCAGTACTTC	CASSYSGHRDYEQYF
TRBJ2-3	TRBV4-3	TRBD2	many	TGCGCCAGCAGCCAACTGGCGGGGGACACAGATACGCAGTATTTT	CASSQLAGDTDTQYF
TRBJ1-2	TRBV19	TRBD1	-	TGTGCCGCCAGAGCAGGGGGCGATATCTTGGGTGGCTACACCTTC	CAARAGGDILGGYTF
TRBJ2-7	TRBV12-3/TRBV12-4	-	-	TGTGCCAGCAGACTAGCATTGGGATTCTACGAGCAGTACTTC	CASRLALGFYEQYF